Presented here are 22 T cell receptor beta chains from one specimen sequenced in a study of molecular identifiers for immune sequencing clone quantification. From the PCR reads, TCRdb called clonotypes with MiXCR, one entry per CDR3 protein. Seen here are hundreds of thousands of distinct CDR3 sequences, about 25% observed once, and the top ten hold approximately 0.75%. The sample was naive CD8+ T cells from blood, with Jurkat cell RNA spiked in. Specified subset: FACS-sorted CD8+CD4-CCR7+CD45RA+ naive T cells. These receptor sequences come from a human donor in good health. Some libraries in this study had Jurkat cell RNA spiked in.

This clonotype appeared many times. The V and J genes are TRBV7-6 and TRBJ2-2; 8 positions agree with TRBD1. This CDR3 has 17 amino acids. V lost 5 bases and J lost 1; bases outside the gene matches: 9. Germline V gene lookup returns CDR1 SGHVS and CDR2 FNYEAQ. CDR3 in amino acids: CASSQHPGTGNTGELFF. The CDR3 DNA follows: TGTGCCAGCAGCCAACACCCCGGGACAGGGAACACCGGGGAGCTGTTTTTT.

This clonotype has only a few counts. The CDR3 region has the DNA TGTGCCAGCAGCCAGGAGGGGACAGGCCAGGGCAATCAGCCCCAGCATTTT. This encodes CASSQEGTGQGNQPQHF. This rearrangement joins TRBV4-2 to TRBJ1-5, with 8 nucleotides matching TRBD1. The V gene end was trimmed by 3 bases and the J gene end by 2 bases; junction bases not matched to a gene: 9. Germline CDR1 is LGHNA and CDR2 is YNFKEQ. The CDR3 consists of 17 residues.

This clonotype was detected ten times or more. V usage is TRBV29-1 and J usage is TRBJ1-1; no clear D gene. Germline CDR1 reads SQVTM; CDR2 reads ANQGSEA. The V gene lost 6 bases and the J gene lost 1 base, with 12 bases spanning the gap. The CDR3 has 13 amino acids. The CDR3 DNA is TGCAGCGTGGCGGGCGGCGAGAACACTGAAGCTTTCTTT. It specifies CSVAGGENTEAFF.

Details on this clonotype: One base away lies a much larger clone, so this may be a sequencing read error. The chain employs TRBV4-1 and TRBJ2-2; 9 nucleotides line up with TRBD1. Trimming took 0 bases from V and 7 from J; bases not matched to a gene: 6. Germline CDR1 MGHRA, CDR2 YSYEKL. This CDR3 is 16 amino acids long. The CDR3 nucleotides read TGCGCCAGCAGCCAAGACGGGACAGGGTTCAACGGGGAGCTGTTTTTT. The encoded protein is CASSQDGTGFNGELFF.

This clonotype came up once. Since a much larger clone is just one base distant, this may be a read error. V is TRBV11-2 and J is TRBJ2-5; 12 bases agree with TRBD2. CDR1 and CDR2 from the germline V gene are SGHAT and FQNNGV. The CDR3 extends over 17 amino acids. J was trimmed by 1 base and V by 8 bases; bases with no gene match: 11. CDR3 amino acids: CASRAALAGGLQETQYF. For the CDR3, the DNA is TGTGCCAGCCGCGCCGCACTAGCGGGGGGCCTCCAAGAGACCCAGTACTTC. The full variable domain, completed using reference TRBV11-2 and TRBJ2-5, is EAGVAQSPRYKIIEKRQSVAFWCNPISGHATLYWYQQILGQGPKLLIQFQNNGVVDDSQLPKDRFSAERLKGVDSTLKIQPAKLEDSAVYLCASRAALAGGLQETQYFGPGTRLLVL.

J is TRBJ2-1 and V is TRBV6-1, with no clear D. Germline assignment: CDR1 MNHNS and CDR2 SASEGT. Trimming stripped 2 bases from V and 3 bases from J, with 5 bases between. The CDR3 runs 13 residues. CDR3 DNA sequence: TGTGCCAGCAGTGAACGGAACTACAATGAGCAGTTCTTC. Translation: CASSERNYNEQFF.

This clonotype appeared many times. This rearrangement joins TRBV7-9 to TRBJ2-1; TRBD2 might be the D (6 bases). Germline-derived CDR1 and CDR2 are SEHNR and FQNEAQ (reference sequence). This CDR3 spans 16 amino acids. Trimming removed 0 bases at V and 5 bases at J, with 14 bases between. In DNA, the CDR3 is TGTGCCAGCAGCTTAGCGCTCACGGGAGACCACAATGAGCAGTTCTTC. This sequence encodes CASSLALTGDHNEQFF.

This clonotype appeared a few times. V is TRBV19 and J is TRBJ2-3, with no clear D. Germline loops: CDR1 LNHDA, CDR2 SQIVND (reference sequence). CDR3 length: 17 amino acids. Trimming removed 0 bases from V and 4 bases from J, with 17 bases in between. The CDR3 region is CASSIDRSAIGADTQYF. The CDR3 region has the DNA TGTGCCAGTAGTATAGATCGAAGTGCGATCGGCGCAGATACGCAGTATTTT.

Many counts were recorded for this clonotype. The rearrangement links TRBV29-1 to TRBJ2-7; TRBD1 agrees at 8 bases. The CDR3 sequence is 14 residues long. Germline V gene data show CDR1 as SQVTM and CDR2 as ANQGSEA. V lost 2 bases to trimming and J lost 0 bases; unmatched junction nucleotides: 3. This CDR3 is CSVETGGPSYEQYF. Written as DNA, the CDR3 is TGCAGCGTTGAAACAGGGGGGCCCTCCTACGAGCAGTACTTC.

This clonotype was seen ten or more times. The chain has TRBV4-1 and TRBJ2-3, with a weak D call TRBD1 (6 bases). V lost 3 bases and J 6 bases, leaving 19 bases between the germline ends. The germline V gene encodes CDR1 MGHRA and CDR2 YSYEKL. This CDR3 region has 16 residues. This chain's CDR3 is CASSHPGRQVDDTQYF. In DNA form, the CDR3 reads TGCGCCAGCAGCCACCCCGGTAGACAGGTGGATGATACGCAGTATTTT.

This clonotype was detected a few times. The chain combines TRBV6-6 with TRBJ1-1, with D tentatively TRBD1 (6 bases). The CDR3 is 14 residues long. CDR1 is MNHNY, CDR2 SVGAGI, per germline (reference sequence). V was shortened by 4 bases and J by 1 base, with 10 bases between the two germline ends. CDR3 in amino acids: CASSFTGQNTEAFF. In DNA, the CDR3 is TGTGCCAGCAGTTTTACGGGACAGAACACTGAAGCTTTCTTT.

There are a few counts of this clonotype. This could be a read error, since a much larger clone is one nucleotide away. The gene calls are TRBV12-5 and TRBJ1-5; possibly TRBD1 for D (6 bases). The CDR3 extends over 13 amino acids. V dropped 6 bases and J dropped 7 bases, with 13 bases sitting between them. Germline CDR1 and CDR2: LGHNT and FRNRAP. Here the CDR3 DNA reads TGTGCTAGTGGGTCCGGGGGCCAGCAGCCCCAGCATTTT. This encodes CASGSGGQQPQHF.

Only a few counts were recorded for this clonotype. This chain connects TRBV21-1 to TRBJ2-6; the table's D call TRBD1 went unverified against the DNA. TRBV21-1 counts as a pseudogene. This CDR3 contains 16 residues. CDR3 coding DNA: TGTGCCAGCAGCAAAGCAGAGGGGTCTGGGGCCAACGTCCTGACTTTC. This codes for CASSKAEGSGANVLTF.

With respect to this clonotype: This may arise from a read error, as a much more abundant clone is one base away. The rearrangement links TRBV6-5 to TRBJ1-1, with unresolved D. Germline V CDR1 and CDR2: MNHEY, SVGAGI. The CDR3 covers 15 residues. This chain's CDR3 is CASSYSWPLNTEALF. The CDR3, as DNA: TGTGCCAGCAGTTACTCGTGGCCGCTGAACACTGAAGCTCTCTTT.

In this sample, this clonotype turned up a few times. V usage is TRBV27 and J usage is TRBJ2-5; D ambiguous. The CDR3 extends over 14 amino acids. Germline lookup yields CDR1 MNHEY and CDR2 SMNVEV (reference sequence). Trimming cost V 0 bases and J 5 bases, with 10 bases left between them. The CDR3 sequence is CASSLSIPGETQYF. The CDR3 DNA reads TGTGCCAGCAGTTTATCGATTCCGGGTGAGACCCAGTACTTC.

Only a few counts were recorded for this clonotype. A much larger clone differs by one base, so this may be a read error. J is TRBJ2-7 and V is TRBV4-1; D is unresolved. The CDR3 is 15 residues long. The germline gives CDR1 MGHRA, CDR2 YSYEKL. The CDR3 region is CASSRETAATYEQCF. The CDR3 DNA is TGCGCCAGCAGCCGAGAGACGGCGGCTACCTACGAGCAGTGCTTC.

As to this clonotype: Relative to the germline gene, one junction end is altered; a read error may explain this. This sequence joins TRBV27 and TRBJ2-1, with 11 bases that match TRBD1. The CDR3 runs 15 residues. Germline V gives CDR1 MNHEY, CDR2 SMNVEV (reference sequence). CDR3 amino acids: CASRGGQGAYNEPFF. The CDR3 coding sequence is TGTGCCAGCAGGGGTGGACAGGGGGCGTACAATGAGCCGTTCTTC.

Of note for this clonotype: The junction and the germline gene differ at one end; a read error may be behind it. The V gene is TRBV5-3, the J gene TRBJ2-3; 9 bases are shared with TRBD2. TRBV5-3 is an ORF for which the function is uncertain. This CDR3 has 15 amino acids. The CDR3 bases are TGTGCCAGCAGTTCTATTAGCGGGGGCACAGATGCGCAGTATTTT. Translation: CASSSISGGTDAQYF.

The genes are TRBV4-1 and TRBJ1-1; no firm D call. This CDR3 is 14 amino acids long. From germline, CDR1 is MGHRA and CDR2 YSYEKL. V dropped 1 base and J dropped 0 bases, with 6 bases sitting between them. This CDR3 is CASSQGLVNTEAFF. CDR3 sequence (DNA): TGCGCCAGCAGCCAAGGACTAGTGAACACTGAAGCTTTCTTT.

On this clonotype itself: This may arise from a read error, as a much more abundant clone is one base away. The rearrangement joins TRBV7-6 to TRBJ1-1; weak D call: TRBD1 (5 bases). Germline V CDR1 and CDR2: SGHVS, FNYEAQ. CDR3 size: 16 residues. The DNA for the CDR3 is TGTGCCAGCAGCCTCAACCTAGGGGCTTCGAACACTAAAGCTTTCTTT. Encoded protein: CASSLNLGASNTKAFF. The variable domain in full, completed from reference TRBV7-6 and TRBJ1-1, reads GAGVSQSPRYKVTKRGQDVALRCDPISGHVSLYWYRQALGQGPEFLTYFNYEAQQDKSGLPNDRFSAERPEGSISTLTIQRTEQRDSAMYRCASSLNLGASNTKAFFGQGTRLTVV.

This clonotype was recorded a few times. CDR3: CASSPDGTGVGETQYF. The CDR3 DNA sequence: TGCGCCAGCAGCCCGGACGGGACAGGGGTTGGAGAGACCCAGTACTTC. The V and J genes are TRBV4-1 and TRBJ2-5; 10 positions agree with TRBD1. Germline V gives CDR1 MGHRA, CDR2 YSYEKL. The CDR3 sequence is 16 residues long. J lost 4 bases, V lost 4 bases, and 9 bases had no gene match.

In regard to this clonotype: A much larger clone lies one base from this, so it may be a read error. The V gene is TRBV5-1, the J gene TRBJ1-6; D remains ambiguous. The CDR3 has 13 residues. Germline CDR1 reads SGHRS; CDR2 reads YFSETQ. Here the CDR3 DNA reads TGCGCCAGCAGGCGACGGTCTAATTCACCCCACCACTTT. Protein: CASRRRSNSPHHF.